One sample yielded the 8 T cell receptor beta chains listed below, sequenced in a study of OX40 agonist ivuxolimab in advanced cancers. Using immunoSEQ multiplex PCR, the repertoire was profiled, and TCRdb retains in-frame clones only, with some absent. The profile shows 12,000 or so clones, more than 80% of them singletons. The source material was CD4+ or CD8+ T cells sorted from blood, sampled in a trial of the OX40 agonist ivuxolimab. Source of these receptors: an adult with an advanced solid tumor such as melanoma, head and neck, liver or kidney cancer.

The chain combines TRBV5-4 with TRBJ2-5; 8 nucleotides agree with TRBD1. The length of the CDR3 is 13 residues. V trimming: 0 bases; J trimming: 5 bases; junction bases outside the gene matches: 0. Looked up from germline, CDR1 is SGHNT and CDR2 is YYREEE (reference sequence). CDR3 in amino acids: CASSLGQGETQYF. For the CDR3, the DNA is TGTGCCAGCAGCTTGGGACAGGGGGAGACCCAGTACTTC.

As concerns this clone: In the same sample, other DNA sequences code for this CDR3. The chain carries TRBV27 and TRBJ2-3, with 10 positions matching TRBD1. The CDR3 runs to 14 residues. V shed 4 bases, J shed 15 bases, and the junction held 13 bases outside the gene matches. Germline V lookup: CDR1 MNHEY, CDR2 SMNVEV (reference sequence). The CDR3 DNA is TGTGCCAGCAGTTCGGGACAGGGGCCCTATACGCGATATTTT. This codes for CASSSGQGPYTRYF.

Comment on this clone: This likely comes from a read error, as the CDR3 has no conserved phenylalanine or tryptophan at its end. The limits of the CDR3 on the DNA are not certain, so only TCRdb's listed CDR3 is given. The chain employs TRBV27 and TRBJ2-7; the listed D gene, TRBD2, was not tested against the DNA. Counting both end residues, the CDR3 totals 9 amino acids. Germline loops: CDR1 MNHEY, CDR2 SMNVEV (reference sequence). The CDR3 loop reads CASSPGGRY.

The DNA for the CDR3 is TGTGCCAGCAGCTTACGGGGGGGACAATACGAGCAGTACTTC. This gives the protein CASSLRGGQYEQYF. The chain carries TRBV11-1 and TRBJ2-7; 8 bases match TRBD2. In germline, CDR1 is SGHAT, CDR2 FQDESV (reference sequence). V was pared by 2 bases and J by 4 bases, with 4 bases of the junction left unmatched. This CDR3 comprises 14 residues.

In this sample, this clone turned up once. The gene calls are TRBV4-2 and TRBJ1-1; D not certain. Germline V gives CDR1 LGHNA, CDR2 YNFKEQ. Trimming stripped 0 bases from V and 5 bases from J, with 7 bases between. The CDR3 runs 13 residues. The CDR3 DNA reads TGTGCCAGCAGCCAAGATGTCGGGACTGAAGCTTTCTTT. It is translated as CASSQDVGTEAFF.

The chain employs TRBV7-9 and TRBJ2-5, with 8 bases lining up with TRBD2. The junction had 7 bases not matched to a gene; V was cut back by 5 bases and J by 2 bases. This CDR3 is 15 amino acids long. Per germline, CDR1 SEHNR and CDR2 FQNEAQ (reference sequence). The chain's CDR3 is CASSPRLAKQETQYF. The CDR3 DNA is TGTGCCAGCAGCCCCAGACTAGCGAAGCAAGAGACCCAGTACTTC. Supplemented by reference TRBV7-9 and TRBJ2-5, the full variable domain reads DTGVSQNPRHKITKRGQNVTFRCDPISEHNRLYWYRQTLGQGPEFLTYFQNEAQLEKSRLLSDRFSAERPKGSFSTLEIQRTEQGDSAMYLCASSPRLAKQETQYFGPGTRLLVL.

This clone was seen only a few times. The chain employs TRBV30 and TRBJ1-5; D ambiguous. CDR3 length: 13 residues. CDR1 is GTSNPN, CDR2 SVGIG, per germline (reference sequence). With 1 base removed from V and 1 base from J, the gap between germline ends came to 5 bases. The CDR3 protein is CAWSEGSNQPQHF. The CDR3, as DNA: TGTGCCTGGAGTGAGGGCAGCAATCAGCCCCAGCATTTT.

The chain has TRBV7-9 and TRBJ2-3; weak D call: TRBD2 (5 bases). The germline CDR1 and CDR2 sequences are SEHNR and FQNEAQ (reference sequence). The CDR3 contains 14 residues. Trimming took off 5 bases at V and 5 bases at J, with 14 bases between the two ends. This CDR3 reads CASSDIREGDTQYF. For the CDR3, the DNA is TGTGCCAGCAGCGATATCCGAGAGGGAGATACGCAGTATTTT.